The 29 T cell receptor beta chains below were found in one sample sequenced in a study of T cells in Graves' hyperthyroidism and ophthalmopathy. Amplification targeted TCR beta CDR3 regions from RNA transcripts. The TCR CDR3 was amplified in a first-round RT-PCR using the HTBI primer set. TCRdb fed the multiplex PCR reads into MiXCR, producing one record per CDR3 protein. The sample lists around 420,000 distinct CDR3 sequences; approximately 15% were seen once. Sequencing was carried out using blood. The receptors stem from a woman aged 18-29 years with Graves' hyperthyroidism.

This clonotype was counted at least ten times. The J gene is TRBJ1-1, the V gene TRBV10-3; D perhaps matches TRBD1 (5 bases). This CDR3 has 14 amino acids. The germline V gene encodes CDR1 ENHRY and CDR2 SYGVKD. Trimming cost V 3 bases and J 2 bases, with 10 bases left between them. Written as DNA, the CDR3 is TGTGCCATCAGTGATGCCCAGGGAAACACTGAAGCTTTCTTT. Protein product: CAISDAQGNTEAFF.

This clonotype appeared many times. The gene calls are TRBV12-5 and TRBJ1-1; perhaps TRBD1 as D (5 bases). V lost 1 base and J lost 3, with 18 bases in between. Germline V gives CDR1 LGHNT, CDR2 FRNRAP. There are 17 residues in the CDR3. CDR3 DNA sequence: TGTGCTAGTGGTTTGGCTTGGGGGGGTAGGTACGACACTGAAGCTTTCTTT. Its translation: CASGLAWGGRYDTEAFF.

The chain has TRBV7-9 and TRBJ2-3; D is uncertain. The CDR3 extends over 13 amino acids. Germline V gene sequence: CDR1 SEHNR, CDR2 FQNEAQ (reference sequence). Trimming removed 1 base from V and 8 bases from J, with 10 bases in between. The CDR3: CASSLDTGGTQYF. CDR3 DNA: TGTGCCAGCAGCTTAGATACCGGTGGTACGCAGTATTTT.

The V gene is TRBV5-4, the J gene TRBJ2-1, with 12 bases matching TRBD2. The length of the CDR3 is 16 residues. The germline gives CDR1 SGHNT, CDR2 YYREEE (reference sequence). J was trimmed by 7 bases and V by 5 bases; bases with no gene match: 10. The CDR3: CASRPGLAGNLNEQFF. For the CDR3, the DNA is TGTGCCAGCAGGCCTGGACTAGCGGGGAACTTGAATGAGCAGTTCTTC.

In regard to this clonotype: A clone one base away is much larger, so this may be a read error. This chain connects TRBV5-1 to TRBJ2-7; the D gene is possibly TRBD1 (6 bases). The CDR3 is 17 amino acids. CDR1 is SGHRS and CDR2 is YFSETQ in the germline V gene. Trimming shortened V by 0 bases and J by 3 bases, and 19 bases separated the two germline ends. The CDR3 is CASSLATGNNPLYEQYF. Written as DNA, the CDR3 is TGCGCCAGCAGCTTGGCCACAGGGAACAATCCCCTCTACGAGCAGTACTTC.

At least ten counts were recorded for this clonotype. The genes are TRBV30 and TRBJ1-5; TRBD1 aligns across 11 bases. Germline CDR1 and CDR2: GTSNPN and SVGIG (reference sequence). The V segment lost 2 bases and the J segment 4 bases; nucleotides outside the gene matches: 4. The CDR3 consists of 15 residues. The CDR3, as DNA: TGTGCCTGGAGTATGGGACAGGGGGGGAATCAGCCCCAGCATTTT. It is translated as CAWSMGQGGNQPQHF. Full variable domain (outside the CDR3, taken from reference TRBV30 and TRBJ1-5): SQTIHQWPATLVQPVGSPLSLECTVEGTSNPNLYWYRQAAGRGLQLLFYSVGIGQISSEVPQNLSASRPQDRQFILSSKKLLLSDSGFYLCAWSMGQGGNQPQHFGDGTRLSIL.

In its sample, this clonotype was seen a few times. The genes are TRBV10-2 and TRBJ1-1; D is perhaps TRBD1 (5 bases). Germline CDR1 and CDR2: WSHSY and SAAADI. This CDR3 has 13 residues. V lost 3 bases and J 8 bases, leaving 13 bases between the germline ends. The CDR3 here is CASSDRGEGEAFF. The CDR3 region has the DNA TGCGCCAGCAGTGACCGGGGGGAGGGCGAAGCTTTCTTT.

This clonotype was counted ten times or more. This chain connects TRBV20-1 to TRBJ2-3; possibly TRBD2 for D (7 bases). The CDR3 runs to 14 residues. Germline V gene lookup returns CDR1 DFQATT and CDR2 SNEGSKA (reference sequence). Deletions cut 3 bases from V and 4 bases from J, with 14 bases between. The CDR3 loop reads CSASRGALADTQYF. DNA for the CDR3: TGCAGTGCTAGTCGGGGGGCGCTCGCAGATACGCAGTATTTT.

This clonotype showed up many times. The J gene is TRBJ1-5, the V gene TRBV2; no definite D call. The ends were cut back, 3 bases at V and 9 bases at J, with 15 bases in the middle. CDR1 SNHLY and CDR2 FYNNEI come from the germline V gene. The CDR3 totals 14 residues. CDR3 sequence reads: CASSDGLIVWPQHF. The CDR3 DNA reads TGTGCCAGCAGTGACGGACTGATCGTCTGGCCCCAGCATTTT.

There are many counts of this clonotype. The chain is built from TRBV6-1 and TRBJ2-7, with D possibly matching TRBD1 (6 bases). Germline V lookup: CDR1 MNHNS, CDR2 SASEGT. The CDR3 covers 13 residues. The V gene lost 5 bases and the J gene lost 3 bases, with 11 bases spanning the gap. The CDR3 DNA is TGTGCCAGCAGTTGGGACACCTTCTACGAGCAGTACTTC. Amino acid sequence: CASSWDTFYEQYF.

The genes are TRBV28 and TRBJ1-6; 7 bases match TRBD1. With 9 bases clipped from V and 8 bases from J, the junction kept 10 bases outside the gene matches. Germline assignment: CDR1 MDHEN and CDR2 SYDVKM. CDR3 length: 14 residues. CDR3 DNA sequence: TGTGCCAGTCAGACAGGGACCGCTTATTCACCCCTCCACTTT. Its protein product is CASQTGTAYSPLHF.

This clonotype was observed many times. CDR3 amino acids: CASSEAVVAGTDTQYF. The CDR3 DNA reads TGTGCCAGCAGTGAAGCGGTCGTTGCAGGGACAGATACGCAGTATTTT. The V and J genes are TRBV6-1 and TRBJ2-3, with D possibly being TRBD1 (5 bases). The CDR3 consists of 16 residues. Trimming took 0 bases from V and 3 from J, leaving 13 bases between them. The germline CDR1 and CDR2 sequences are MNHNS and SASEGT.

This clonotype was observed many times. The genes are TRBV3-1 and TRBJ2-3, with 8 bases identical to TRBD2. Losses at the gene ends were 4 bases for V and 4 bases for J; bases not matched to a gene: 7. Germline-derived CDR1 and CDR2 are LGHDT and YNNKEL (reference sequence). The length of the CDR3 is 15 residues. CDR3: CASSLGTSGADTQYF. The CDR3 nucleotides read TGTGCCAGCAGCCTTGGGACTAGTGGGGCAGATACGCAGTATTTT.

The genes are TRBV7-2 and TRBJ2-7; 9 bases agree with TRBD2. The CDR3 runs to 14 residues. Trimming took 6 bases from V and 4 from J; bases not matched to a gene: 7. Germline V gene sequence: CDR1 SGHTA, CDR2 FQGNSA. The CDR3 reads CASRLAGGLYEQYF. The CDR3 bases are TGTGCCAGCAGGCTCGCGGGGGGGCTGTACGAGCAGTACTTC. The whole variable domain, filled in from reference TRBV7-2 and TRBJ2-7, reads GAGVSQSPSNKVTEKGKDVELRCDPISGHTALYWYRQSLGQGLEFLIYFQGNSAPDKSGLPSDRFSAERTGGSVSTLTIQRTQQEDSAVYLCASRLAGGLYEQYFGPGTRLTVT.

This clonotype was observed a handful of times. The rearrangement links TRBV15 to TRBJ2-1; no clear D gene. The CDR3 loop spans 20 amino acids. Trimming pared 0 bases from V and 0 bases from J, leaving 21 bases between. Germline V gene sequence: CDR1 LNHNV, CDR2 YYDKDF (reference sequence). This CDR3 reads CATSRDSYTLVLVSYNEQFF. DNA of the CDR3: TGTGCCACCAGCAGAGATTCTTATACTTTGGTACTTGTCTCCTACAATGAGCAGTTCTTC.

The table lists this clonotype with many counts. CDR3 nucleotides: TGTGCCAGCAGCTTAGGCCCGGTGGCGGGAGCCACAGATACGCAGTATTTT. Protein: CASSLGPVAGATDTQYF. This rearrangement joins TRBV7-9 to TRBJ2-3; 7 nucleotides agree with TRBD2. The J segment lost 2 bases and the V segment lost 1 base, leaving 9 bases of the junction unmatched. There are 17 residues in the CDR3. Germline lookup yields CDR1 SEHNR and CDR2 FQNEAQ (reference sequence).

Points on this clonotype: The conserved closing phenylalanine or tryptophan is absent in this CDR3, likely reflecting a read error. The chain is built from TRBV27 and TRBJ2-7; D perhaps matches TRBD1 (6 bases). The V end was cut by 8 bases, the J end by 2 bases, with 19 bases between. From germline, CDR1 is MNHEY and CDR2 SMNVEV (reference sequence). The CDR3 runs 15 residues. The CDR3 loop reads CASGSRWGPTYEQYS. CDR3 DNA: TGTGCCAGCGGCTCGAGATGGGGGCCGACCTACGAGCAGTACTCC.

This clonotype has just a few counts. One base away lies a much larger clone, so this may be a sequencing read error. The chain uses TRBV2 and TRBJ2-2; 9 nucleotides line up with TRBD1. J lost 0 bases, V lost 5 bases, and 7 bases had no gene match. CDR1 and CDR2 (germline): SNHLY, FYNNEI. CDR3 length: 17 amino acids. The CDR3 bases are TGTGCCAGCAGTCAGGACAGGGGTTCACCGAACACCGGGGAGCTGTTTTTT. It translates to CASSQDRGSPNTGELFF. Complete variable domain (other parts from reference TRBV2 and TRBJ2-2): EPEVTQTPSHQVTQMGQEVILRCVPISNHLYFYWYRQILGQKVEFLVSFYNNEISEKSEIFDDQFSVERPDGSNFTLKIRSTKLEDSAMYFCASSQDRGSPNTGELFFGEGSRLTVL.

This clonotype was seen repeatedly, ten times or more. This chain uses TRBV20-1 with TRBJ2-4, with TRBD1 matching 7 bases. Losses at the gene ends were 6 bases for V and 1 base for J; bases not matched to a gene: 3. The CDR3 covers 13 residues. Germline assignment: CDR1 DFQATT and CDR2 SNEGSKA (reference sequence). CDR3 nucleotides: TGCAGTGCCCGGGACAGTGCCAAAAACATTCAGTACTTC. Protein sequence: CSARDSAKNIQYF.

The chain recombines TRBV9 with TRBJ2-4; D might be TRBD2 (5 bases). This CDR3 has 15 residues. Trimming shortened V by 2 bases and J by 3 bases, and 12 bases separated the two germline ends. Looked up from germline, CDR1 is SGDLS and CDR2 is YYNGEE. In DNA form, the CDR3 reads TGTGCCAGCAGCGTCGGCCGAACTAGCAAAAACATTCAGTACTTC. This translates into CASSVGRTSKNIQYF. Full variable domain (missing parts from reference TRBV9 and TRBJ2-4): DSGVTQTPKHLITATGQRVTLRCSPRSGDLSVYWYQQSLDQGLQFLIQYYNGEERAKGNILERFSAQQFPDLHSELNLSSLELGDSALYFCASSVGRTSKNIQYFGAGTRLSVL.

The V call is TRBV5-6, the J call TRBJ2-5; possibly TRBD1 for D (6 bases). The CDR3 consists of 14 residues. Between the trimmed V and J ends, which lost 2 bases and 4 bases, there was a span of 12 bases. The V gene's germline CDR1 is SGHDT and CDR2 YYEEEE. The CDR3, as DNA: TGTGCCAGCAGCTTCACAGGGAAAGGAGAGACCCAGTACTTC. Its translation is CASSFTGKGETQYF.

This clonotype was seen only a few times. The V call is TRBV27, the J call TRBJ1-2; D is unresolved. V shed 0 bases and J shed 8 bases, with 13 bases lying between them. This CDR3 is 14 amino acids long. Germline CDR1 is MNHEY and CDR2 is SMNVEV (reference sequence). Written as DNA, the CDR3 is TGTGCCAGCAGTTTATCCTGGACTACGGCGGGCTACACCTTC. This codes for CASSLSWTTAGYTF.

In its sample, this clonotype was seen a few times. The CDR3 DNA sequence: TGTGCCAGCAGCTTGTTCCAGGGGGTAAACACTGAAGCTTTCTTT. It encodes CASSLFQGVNTEAFF. The chain recombines TRBV5-6 with TRBJ1-1; 7 nucleotides align to TRBD1. The CDR3 is 15 residues long. Trimming removed 1 base from V and 2 bases from J; junction bases left unmatched: 5. Per germline, CDR1 SGHDT and CDR2 YYEEEE.

The table lists this clonotype with many counts. This rearrangement joins TRBV12-3 or TRBV12-4 to TRBJ1-3; D is possibly TRBD1 (5 bases). This CDR3 comprises 19 residues. V was cut by 2 bases and J by 0 bases, with 20 bases left in between. CDR3 region: CASSLRVRATAFSGNTIYF. The CDR3 DNA is TGTGCCAGCAGTTTAAGGGTCCGAGCGACAGCGTTCTCTGGAAACACCATATATTTT.

This clonotype was seen repeatedly, ten times or more. J is TRBJ1-1 and V is TRBV9; D is unclear. The CDR3 covers 14 residues. V dropped 6 bases and J dropped 1 base, with 13 bases sitting between them. Germline CDR1 reads SGDLS; CDR2 reads YYNGEE. DNA for the CDR3: TGTGCCAGCACCGTCGACCTGGGGAACACTGAAGCTTTCTTT. It specifies CASTVDLGNTEAFF.

This clonotype was counted ten times or more. The chain is built from TRBV7-9 and TRBJ2-1, with TRBD2 matching 13 bases. There are 17 residues in the CDR3. Unmatched junction bases numbered 10, after V lost 5 bases and J lost 6 bases. Germline V gives CDR1 SEHNR, CDR2 FQNEAQ (reference sequence). The CDR3 here is CASSRTSGGEVGNEQFF. The CDR3 nucleotides are TGTGCCAGCAGCAGGACTAGCGGGGGTGAAGTCGGCAATGAGCAGTTCTTC.

This clonotype has at least ten counts. V usage is TRBV10-3 and J usage is TRBJ2-1; tentative D call: TRBD2 (5 bases). Germline loops: CDR1 ENHRY, CDR2 SYGVKD. This CDR3 comprises 15 residues. V was pared by 5 bases and J by 0 bases, with 11 bases between. The CDR3 protein is CAISSGYSSYNEQFF. CDR3 DNA sequence: TGTGCCATCAGTAGCGGTTACAGCTCCTACAATGAGCAGTTCTTC.

V is TRBV6-1 and J is TRBJ2-3; D is unresolved. Looked up from germline, CDR1 is MNHNS and CDR2 is SASEGT. CDR3 size: 16 residues. The V and J ends lost 6 bases and 5 bases respectively, with 21 bases between them. Written as DNA, the CDR3 is TGTGCCAGCAGCCCTCGAAAACAACGACCGCTAGATACGCAGTATTTT. Translation gives CASSPRKQRPLDTQYF.

Details on this clonotype: This may be a read error: a much more frequent sequence differs by one nucleotide. This chain uses TRBV6-1 with TRBJ2-1; D tentatively fits TRBD1 or TRBD2 (6 bases each). This CDR3 has 17 residues. The ends were cut back, 3 bases at V and 4 bases at J, with 19 bases in the middle. Germline CDR1 MNHNS, CDR2 SASEGT. For the CDR3, the DNA is TGTGCCAGCAGTGAGCTACAGGGACTCCCTCAGTACAATGAGCAGTTCTTC. The encoded protein is CASSELQGLPQYNEQFF.